This is a list of T cell receptor beta chains from one sample in a study of blood T cell repertoires in COVID-19. Using immunoSEQ multiplex PCR, the repertoire was profiled, and TCRdb retains in-frame clones only, with some absent. The sample contains 95,000 to 120,000 clones, approximately 81% of which appear only once. Sequencing was done on a sample of peripheral blood. Source of these receptors: a man aged 45-60 years with acute or convalescent COVID-19. Both conserved end residues are part of each CDR3.

j_call v_call cdr3_aa
TRBJ1-6 TRBV5-1 CASSWGQGGNSPLHF
TRBJ2-4 TRBV3-1/TRBV3-2 CASSQVLRQGNSKNIQYF
TRBJ1-6 TRBV5-1 CASSLVAGGSRAPLHF
TRBJ1-6 TRBV28 CASANVGTELLHF
TRBJ2-5 TRBV21-1 CASSGQTGAPQETQYF
TRBJ1-5 TRBV5-6 CASSLGRSQPQHF
TRBJ2-2 TRBV30 CAWRFIGELFF
TRBJ2-3 TRBV4-1 CASSQDGGASDTQYF
TRBJ1-1 TRBV18 CASSPPFSTGWTEAFF
TRBJ2-7 TRBV6-5 CASSSPGQGAYEQYF
TRBJ2-7 TRBV7-8 CASSLEDSFYEQYF
TRBJ2-1 TRBV5-6 CASSFRSWGLAANNEQFF
TRBJ1-1 TRBV5-1 CASRVTGNTEAFF
TRBJ2-7 TRBV7-9 CASSLGTGYEQYF
TRBJ1-1 TRBV27 CASTQGLNTEAFF
TRBJ2-3 TRBV3-1/TRBV3-2 CASSQRDTQYF
TRBJ1-6 TRBV5-8 CASSSVGTGGSPLHF
TRBJ2-1 TRBV16 CASSQSRGGNEQFF
TRBJ2-3 TRBV7-8 CASSLMFTQGADTQYF
TRBJ2-5 TRBV24-1 CATSDPDRGQETQYF
TRBJ1-2 TRBV30 CAWSHRGKGYTF
TRBJ1-1 TRBV30 CAWNEGGGTEAFF
TRBJ1-5 TRBV5-1 CASGQGPNQPQHF
TRBJ1-5 TRBV9 CASSVGGGVNQPQHF
TRBJ1-2 TRBV5-4 CASSSDPAYGYTF
TRBJ1-4 TRBV30 CAWSAGTMGEKLFF
TRBJ1-2 TRBV3-1/TRBV3-2 CASSQESRGRGYTF
TRBJ2-1 TRBV28 CASSSSTTSGGAWDNEQFF
TRBJ2-6 TRBV10-3 CAAKQGTGANVLTF
TRBJ1-1 TRBV5-1 CASRPHPGRAMNTEAFF
TRBJ2-1 TRBV30 CAWGAGGRHEQFF
TRBJ1-2 TRBV7-3 CASTPGAGAYGYTF
TRBJ1-5 TRBV6-1 CASSESHQPQHF
TRBJ1-2 TRBV4-2 CASSQEWAGGSYGYTF
TRBJ1-2 TRBV5-6 CASSLNQINYGYTF
TRBJ1-5 TRBV19 CASRPDRVTLPQHF
TRBJ1-1 TRBV19 CASSPGGGIAEAFF
TRBJ1-2 TRBV12-3/TRBV12-4 CASSNRVRDGYTF
TRBJ1-5 TRBV6-2/TRBV6-3 CASSGGQGNSNQPQHF
TRBJ1-5 TRBV7-6 CASSLDESNQPQHF
TRBJ1-1 TRBV15 CATSRGGAAEAFF
TRBJ2-1 TRBV10-1 CASSESGGQDNEQFF
TRBJ2-7 TRBV19 CASSRTGESYEQYF
TRBJ2-2 TRBV7-3 CASSSGGTRRTGELFF
TRBJ2-2 TRBV6-4 CASSAIQGSAGELFF
TRBJ1-2 TRBV27 CASSATANYGYTF
TRBJ1-4 TRBV6-1 CASSEGRTGAEKLFF
TRBJ1-2 TRBV19 CASSIRDTNYGYTF
TRBJ1-5 TRBV19 CASRRTDNQPQHF